This T cell receptor beta chain originates from a study of T cell changes during pregnancy in multiple sclerosis (dated by TCRdb to 2018 to 2020). About the full investigation: The study examined how the T cell repertoire changed over the course of pregnancy in women with multiple sclerosis.

Regarding this clone: Which antigen it targets is not known. No much larger clonotype is one base removed from it; base qualities were not supplied.

Trimming at the junction amounts to 1 base on V and 1 base on J, and the germline ends lie 10 bases apart. Inclusive of the bounding cysteine and phenylalanine, the CDR3 is 15 residues long. Only CDR3 DNA is held: 45 bases, read in frame from base 1. CDR1 MGHRA and CDR2 YSYEKL were looked up in the germline V gene. The library was built by means of the immunoSEQ multiplex PCR assay. TCRdb took over this immuneACCESS table, retaining in-frame rearrangements with V and J assigned. Such tables are incomplete; in checked studies, under half of the missing clones stem from an unresolved V gene, and the remainder is unexplained. This sample holds some 54,000 clones; roughly 93% were observed only once. The ten top clones hold under 2% of the sample.

The TCR originated in a female donor with multiple sclerosis, enrolled in a pregnancy study. The chain links TRBV4-1 with TRBJ1-1; the D gene lacks a confident call. This material consisted of peripheral blood, taken after pregnancy. The CDR3: CASSQVALKNTEAFF. The sequence in DNA is TGCGCCAGCAGCCAAGTAGCGTTAAAGAACACTGAAGCTTTCTTT.